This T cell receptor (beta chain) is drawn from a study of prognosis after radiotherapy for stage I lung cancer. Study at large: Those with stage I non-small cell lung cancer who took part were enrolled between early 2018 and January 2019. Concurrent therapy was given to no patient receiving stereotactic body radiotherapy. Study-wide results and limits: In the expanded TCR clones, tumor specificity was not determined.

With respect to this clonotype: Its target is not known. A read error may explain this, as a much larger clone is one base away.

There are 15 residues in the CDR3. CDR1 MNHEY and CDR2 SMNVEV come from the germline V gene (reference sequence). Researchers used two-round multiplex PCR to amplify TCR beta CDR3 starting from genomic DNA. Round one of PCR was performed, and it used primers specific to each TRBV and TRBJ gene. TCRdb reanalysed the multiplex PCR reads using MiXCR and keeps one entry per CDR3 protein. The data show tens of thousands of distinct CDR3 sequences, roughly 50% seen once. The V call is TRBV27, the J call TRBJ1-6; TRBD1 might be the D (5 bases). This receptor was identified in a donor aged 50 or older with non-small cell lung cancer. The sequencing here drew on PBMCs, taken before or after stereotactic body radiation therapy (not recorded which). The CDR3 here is CAGSLSSGGGSHLHF. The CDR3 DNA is TGTGCCGGCAGTTTATCCTCCGGGGGAGGCTCACACCTCCACTTT.